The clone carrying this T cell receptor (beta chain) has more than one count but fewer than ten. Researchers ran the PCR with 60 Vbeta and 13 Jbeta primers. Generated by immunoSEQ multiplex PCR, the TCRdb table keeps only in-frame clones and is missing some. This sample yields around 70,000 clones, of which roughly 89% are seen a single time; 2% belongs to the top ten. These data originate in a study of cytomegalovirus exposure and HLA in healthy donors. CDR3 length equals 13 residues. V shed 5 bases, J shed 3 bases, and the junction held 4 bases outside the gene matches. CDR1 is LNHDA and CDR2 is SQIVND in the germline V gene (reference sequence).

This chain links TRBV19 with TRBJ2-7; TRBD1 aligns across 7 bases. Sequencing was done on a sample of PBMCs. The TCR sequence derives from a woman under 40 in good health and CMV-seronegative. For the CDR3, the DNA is TGTGCCAGTAGTTGGGACAGCAACTACGAGCAGTACTTC. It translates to CASSWDSNYEQYF. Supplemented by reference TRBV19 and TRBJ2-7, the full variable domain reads DGGITQSPKYLFRKEGQNVTLSCEQNLNHDAMYWYRQDPGQGLRLIYYSQIVNDFQKGDIAEGYSVSREKKESFPLTVTSAQKNPTAFYLCASSWDSNYEQYFGPGTRLTVT.